The rows below give T cell receptor beta chains drawn from one sample of a study of glioma-infiltrating T cells after dendritic cell vaccination. Profiled with immunoSEQ multiplex PCR; TCRdb holds only in-frame clones, not every one. The sample lists about 87,000 clones, around 90% occurring once. The sequences come from blood, collected before dendritic cell vaccination. The receptors stem from a human donor with glioblastoma. CDR3s include the opening cysteine and the closing phenylalanine or tryptophan. Fields, in order: J gene, clone size, D gene, V gene, CDR3 DNA, CDR3 protein. A D gene is named only where the DNA matches it firmly. Size tells how often a clone was seen (once, few, many) or the class of an expanded clone, and some rows leave it out.

TRBJ1-3 NA NA TRBV19 TGTGCCACCTCACGCAGTCTCGGAGTCTCGGGAAACACCATATATTTT CATSRSLGVSGNTIYF
TRBJ2-2 NA NA TRBV9 TGTGCCAGCAGCGTAGGAGGGACCGGGGAGCTGTTTTTT CASSVGGTGELFF
TRBJ1-5 NA TRBD1 TRBV19 TGTGCCAGTGAAGACAGGGGGAATCAGCCCCAGCATTTT CASEDRGNQPQHF
TRBJ2-5 NA NA TRBV15 TGTGCCACCAGCACTCCTAACAGGGGGGGAGAGACCCAGTACTTC CATSTPNRGGETQYF
TRBJ2-2 once TRBD2 TRBV7-6 TGTGCCAGCAGCTTACTAGCGGGAGCTGGGACCGGGGAGCTGTTTTTT CASSLLAGAGTGELFF
TRBJ2-3 NA TRBD1 TRBV6-5 TGTGCCAGCAGCATAGGGACAGCCAGCACAGATACGCAGTATTTT CASSIGTASTDTQYF
TRBJ2-5 NA NA TRBV15 TGTGCCACCAGCAGAGAAGGGGGTCGGGGGGACCAAGAGACCCAGTACTTC CATSREGGRGDQETQYF
TRBJ2-7 NA NA TRBV9 TGTGCCAGCAGCGTAGGGGCCGGTGACTACGAGCAGTACTTC CASSVGAGDYEQYF
TRBJ1-2 NA NA TRBV7-2 TGTGCCAGCAGCTTAACTCCACGAGGTCATGGCTACACCTTC CASSLTPRGHGYTF
TRBJ2-5 NA NA TRBV7-6 TGTGCCAGCAGGAACACAGGGCTAGAGACCCAGTACTTC CASRNTGLETQYF
TRBJ1-3 NA NA TRBV6-5 TGTGCCAGCCAGGGACAAAGTTCTGGAAACACCATATATTTT CASQGQSSGNTIYF
TRBJ2-7 NA NA TRBV28 TGTGCCAGCAGTTTACCCCCTAATGACAGGTACGAGCGGTACTTC CASSLPPNDRYERYF
TRBJ2-7 once NA TRBV5-8 TGTGCCAGCAGCCGAGGGCGGGGGCCCTCCTACGAGCAGTACTTC CASSRGRGPSYEQYF
TRBJ2-7 NA NA TRBV6-5 TGTGCCAGCACCCTCCCCCGGTTGCTCTCCTACGAGCAGTACTTC CASTLPRLLSYEQYF
TRBJ2-4 few NA TRBV7-8 TGTGCCAGCAGCTTAAGTCAGGAAAACATTCAGTACTTC CASSLSQENIQYF
TRBJ2-1 few TRBD2 TRBV7-6 TGTGCCAGCAGCCCATCTAGCGGGAGCGTGGGAAATGAGCAGTTCTTC CASSPSSGSVGNEQFF
TRBJ2-1 NA NA TRBV12-2 TGTGCAAGTCGCTTCCCAGGACCCGCTAGCGGGAGGGCCTGGGTTTACAATGAGCAGTTCTTC CASRFPGPASGRAWVYNEQFF
TRBJ1-2 NA NA TRBV10-3 TGTGCCATCAGTGAGTCGAGAGATAACTATGGCTACACCTTC CAISESRDNYGYTF
TRBJ2-3 NA TRBD1 TRBV5-1 TGCGCCAGCAGCACCCAGGGGGCTAGAGATACGCAGTATTTT CASSTQGARDTQYF
TRBJ2-7 NA NA TRBV6-5 TGTGCCAGCAGTTCTGCGGTGGCCTACGAGCAGTACTTC CASSSAVAYEQYF
TRBJ2-7 NA TRBD2 TRBV5-1 TGCGCCAGCAGCGGGACTGGACTAGCGGGAGGTGCCTCCTACGAGCAGTACTTC CASSGTGLAGGASYEQYF
TRBJ2-3 NA TRBD2 TRBV19 TGTGCCAGTAGTATGTCTCCTAGCGGGGGCGCAGATACGCAGTATTTT CASSMSPSGGADTQYF
TRBJ1-2 NA NA TRBV27 TGTGCCAGTAGCAGCCCTAACTATGGCTACACCTTC CASSSPNYGYTF
TRBJ1-2 NA TRBD1 TRBV13 TGTGCCAGCAGCTTAGCGGTCGGCAGGGGGCAGATTGGCTACACCTTC CASSLAVGRGQIGYTF
TRBJ2-7 NA TRBD2 TRBV6-1 TGTGCCAGCACCCCACTAGCGGGGGCCTACGAGCAGTACTTC CASTPLAGAYEQYF
TRBJ2-3 once NA TRBV29-1 TGCAGCGTTGAAGCCGGTGCCGCAGATACGCAGTATTTT CSVEAGAADTQYF
TRBJ2-5 NA NA TRBV4-2 TGTGCCAGCAGCCAACCCCAGGTAGGAGAGACCCAGTACTTC CASSQPQVGETQYF
TRBJ2-1 NA NA TRBV25-1 TGTGCCAGCAGTGAATATCTTGGAGGCTCCTACAATGAGCAGTTCTTC CASSEYLGGSYNEQFF
TRBJ2-4 NA NA TRBV2 TGTGCCAGCAGTGAATCAGGGGTTGAAAACATTCAGTACTTC CASSESGVENIQYF
TRBJ1-1 NA TRBD1 TRBV2 TGTGCCAGCACCATTGACAGGGCGAGACGGACTGAAGCTTTCTTT CASTIDRARRTEAFF
TRBJ1-4 NA NA TRBV19 TGTGCCAGTAGTCGGGGGTCAACTAATGAAAAACTGTTTTTT CASSRGSTNEKLFF
TRBJ1-3 NA NA TRBV5-1 TGCGCCAGCAGCCCGGGTCAGAGAGGAAACACCATATATTTT CASSPGQRGNTIYF
TRBJ2-7 NA NA TRBV27 TGTGCCAGCAGTGGACAGCCCTCCTACGAGCAGTACTTC CASSGQPSYEQYF
TRBJ1-2 NA NA TRBV27 TGTGCCAGCAGTTTATCCGAGGGCTCCGGAGGCTACACCTTC CASSLSEGSGGYTF
TRBJ1-1 NA NA TRBV5-6 TGTGCCAGCAGCTACCTCGGAGGGAACACTGAAGCTTTCTTT CASSYLGGNTEAFF
TRBJ2-5 NA NA TRBV4-1 TGCGCCAGCAGCCCGACCGTGACAATCCCTGAGACCCAGTACTTC CASSPTVTIPETQYF
TRBJ2-1 NA NA TRBV4-1 TGCGCCAGCAGCCAAGGGGCAGGGGTGTACAATGAGCAGTTCTTC CASSQGAGVYNEQFF
TRBJ2-2 NA TRBD1 TRBV5-8 TGTGCCAGCAGCTCCCCGGGACAGGGGGACACCGGGGAGCTGTTTTTT CASSSPGQGDTGELFF
TRBJ1-5 once TRBD1 TRBV19 TGTGCCAGTGGAAGACAGGGGACAAGCAATCAGCCCCAGCATTTT CASGRQGTSNQPQHF
TRBJ2-1 NA TRBD1 TRBV7-2 TGTGCCAGCAGCCTAGGACAGGGGGATGAGCAGTTCTTC CASSLGQGDEQFF
TRBJ2-5 NA TRBD2 TRBV5-1 TGCGCCAGCAGCTCCACGGGAGGTGCAGAGACCCAGTACTTC CASSSTGGAETQYF
TRBJ1-4 once TRBD1 TRBV27 TGTGCCAGCAACGACAGGGGGGAAAATGAAAAACTGTTTTTT CASNDRGENEKLFF